One and the same sample provided the 27 T cell receptor beta chains below, sequenced in a study of molecular identifiers for immune sequencing clone quantification (dated by TCRdb to 2017 to 2018). Library preparation was by PCR. Reads for this sample came from a NextSeq 500. TCRdb reprocessing: public reads trimmed at Q25 with fastp, clones called with MiXCR, in-frame beta chains kept. For every CDR3 protein sequence, its rows merge into one entry that carries the most common genes and DNA. In this sample the table shows about half a million distinct CDR3 sequences, approximately 25% of which occur a single time. 0.7% to 0.9% of the sample is held by the ten biggest clonotypes. Sequencing was done on a sample of naive CD8+ T cells from blood, with Jurkat cell RNA spiked in. Per the publication, the cell subset or site label means: FACS-sorted CD8+CD4-CCR7+CD45RA+ naive T cells. These receptors all come from a human donor in good health. Some libraries in this study had Jurkat cell RNA spiked in.

This clonotype was found a few times. The chain joins TRBV12-3 or TRBV12-4 to TRBJ2-7; D uncertain. V lost 4 bases and J 0 bases, leaving 16 bases between the germline ends. The CDR3 sequence is 16 residues long. CDR3 amino acids: CASSSSRKVISYEQYF. The CDR3 DNA reads as TGTGCCAGCAGTTCCTCTCGAAAGGTAATCTCCTACGAGCAGTACTTC.

At least ten counts were recorded for this clonotype. This sequence joins TRBV29-1 and TRBJ2-7; D might be TRBD1 (6 bases). The CDR3 loop spans 13 amino acids. Germline CDR1 and CDR2: SQVTM and ANQGSEA. Trimming left V 5 bases short and J 3 bases short, with 14 bases between. The DNA of the CDR3 is TGCAGCGTTTTAGGCAGGGGTAGCTACGAGCAGTACTTC. Amino acid sequence: CSVLGRGSYEQYF.

The chain employs TRBV27 and TRBJ2-7, with 7 positions matching TRBD1. Germline trimming cut 6 bases from V and 3 bases from J; bases unmatched to any gene: 17. The CDR3 consists of 17 residues. CDR1 MNHEY and CDR2 SMNVEV come from the germline V gene (reference sequence). The CDR3 nucleotides read TGTGCCAGCAGACCCGAGACCCCCGGGACAGACGTCTACGAGCAGTACTTC. Translating it yields CASRPETPGTDVYEQYF.

This clonotype was seen only a few times. The rearrangement links TRBV4-3 to TRBJ2-5, with D perhaps given as TRBD1 or TRBD2 (5 bases each). The CDR3 is 15 amino acids. Germline CDR1 is LGHNA and CDR2 is YSLEER. The V and J ends lost 3 bases and 1 base respectively, with 12 bases between them. Here the CDR3 reads CASSQGVGVQETQYF. DNA for the CDR3: TGCGCCAGCAGCCAGGGGGTTGGGGTCCAAGAGACCCAGTACTTC.

As concerns this clonotype: It may be a read error: a sequence one base away is much more abundant. V and J are TRBV10-3 and TRBJ1-2, with no clear D. The CDR3 is made up of 15 amino acids. Germline CDR1 and CDR2: ENHRY and SYGVKD. The CDR3 DNA sequence: TGTGCCATCAGTGAGTCGATACGGTCAAACTATGGCTGCACCTTC. It encodes CAISESIRSNYGCTF.

The genes are TRBV5-6 and TRBJ2-7; 8 nucleotides match TRBD2. With V trimmed by 1 base and J by 1 base, 10 bases remained unmatched. Germline CDR1 and CDR2: SGHDT and YYEEEE. The CDR3 is 17 residues long. The CDR3 DNA is TGTGCCAGCAGCTTGCTTAGCGGGGCAACATTTTCCTACGAGCAGTACTTC. Its protein product is CASSLLSGATFSYEQYF. Full variable domain (remainder filled in from reference TRBV5-6 and TRBJ2-7): DAGVTQSPTHLIKTRGQQVTLRCSPKSGHDTVSWYQQALGQGPQFIFQYYEEEERQRGNFPDRFSGHQFPNYSSELNVNALLLGDSALYLCASSLLSGATFSYEQYFGPGTRLTVT.

This clonotype has a handful of counts. V gene TRBV25-1 combines with J gene TRBJ2-7, with D maybe TRBD2 (7 bases). Germline-derived CDR1 and CDR2 are MGHDK and SYGVNS. With 3 bases removed from V and 0 bases from J, the gap between germline ends came to 15 bases. The CDR3 is made up of 16 amino acids. The CDR3: CASSEGARGASYEQYF. Here the CDR3 DNA reads TGTGCCAGCAGTGAGGGGGCCCGGGGGGCCTCCTACGAGCAGTACTTC.

A word on this clonotype: Just one base apart from a much larger clone, this may be a read error. The rearrangement joins TRBV7-2 to TRBJ2-7, with 13 bases that match TRBD2. Per germline, CDR1 SGHTA and CDR2 FQGNSA. V shed 4 bases, J shed 8 bases, and the junction held 11 bases outside the gene matches. The CDR3 loop spans 16 amino acids. CDR3 amino acids: CASSSPTGLAGYQQYF. In DNA form, the CDR3 reads TGTGCCAGCAGCTCGCCAACGGGACTAGCGGGGTACCAGCAGTACTTC.

This clonotype was detected only a few times. This chain links TRBV27 with TRBJ2-5; 12 bases line up with TRBD2. Germline CDR1 reads MNHEY; CDR2 reads SMNVEV (reference sequence). J lost 4 bases, V lost 10 bases, and 4 bases had no gene match. The CDR3 length is 13 residues. CDR3 sequence reads: CANRLAGAETQYF. CDR3 coding DNA: TGTGCCAACAGACTAGCGGGAGCAGAGACCCAGTACTTC.

This clonotype has at least ten counts. The gene calls are TRBV9 and TRBJ2-3; D is ambiguous. This CDR3 has 15 amino acids. V lost 0 bases to trimming and J lost 2 bases, with 10 bases between them. Germline loops: CDR1 SGDLS, CDR2 YYNGEE. The CDR3 nucleotides read TGTGCCAGCAGCGTAGAGGGCGTAATCACAGATACGCAGTATTTT. Translating gives CASSVEGVITDTQYF.

The table lists this clonotype with many counts. The genes are TRBV29-1 and TRBJ2-3, with D possibly matching TRBD2 (7 bases). The germline gives CDR1 SQVTM, CDR2 ANQGSEA. The CDR3 spans 15 residues. V lost 2 bases, J lost 3 bases, and 15 bases lay in between. The CDR3: CSVELWGGRTDTQYF. As DNA, the CDR3 is TGCAGCGTTGAACTCTGGGGGGGCCGGACAGATACGCAGTATTTT.

In this sample, this clonotype turned up a few times. The V gene is TRBV19, the J gene TRBJ1-1; TRBD1 might be the D (5 bases). Trimming shortened V by 7 bases and J by 8 bases, and 14 bases separated the two germline ends. The CDR3 runs 12 residues. Per germline, CDR1 LNHDA and CDR2 SQIVND (reference sequence). CDR3 in DNA: TGTGCCAGTAAAGTTGGGAGGGGAGAAGCTTTCTTT. As protein: CASKVGRGEAFF.

This clonotype was counted at least ten times. The rearrangement joins TRBV7-2 to TRBJ1-3; D gene uncertain. V shed 4 bases and J shed 1 base, with 11 bases lying between them. Germline V gene sequence: CDR1 SGHTA, CDR2 FQGNSA. This CDR3 spans 15 amino acids. Here the CDR3 reads CASSYGRTSGNTIYF. The CDR3 nucleotides are TGTGCCAGCAGCTACGGACGGACTTCTGGAAACACCATATATTTT. Supplemented by reference TRBV7-2 and TRBJ1-3, the full variable domain reads GAGVSQSPSNKVTEKGKDVELRCDPISGHTALYWYRQSLGQGLEFLIYFQGNSAPDKSGLPSDRFSAERTGGSVSTLTIQRTQQEDSAVYLCASSYGRTSGNTIYFGEGSWLTVV.

V is TRBV12-3 or TRBV12-4 and J is TRBJ2-4; D might be TRBD1 (6 bases). The CDR3 loop spans 17 amino acids. V gave up 3 bases and J gave up 3 bases, with 18 bases separating them. Here the CDR3 reads CASSFGLQGLVKNIQYF. CDR3 DNA sequence: TGTGCCAGCAGTTTTGGCTTACAGGGCTTGGTCAAAAACATTCAGTACTTC.

This clonotype appeared a few times. The chain recombines TRBV19 with TRBJ2-7; D unclear. The CDR3 sequence is 13 residues long. V was pared by 3 bases and J by 0 bases, with 6 bases between. CDR1 and CDR2 (germline): LNHDA, SQIVND (reference sequence). CDR3 sequence (DNA): TGTGCCAGTAGTATTGGTAACTCCTACGAGCAGTACTTC. Protein: CASSIGNSYEQYF. The full variable domain, its missing parts supplied by reference TRBV19 and TRBJ2-7, is DGGITQSPKYLFRKEGQNVTLSCEQNLNHDAMYWYRQDPGQGLRLIYYSQIVNDFQKGDIAEGYSVSREKKESFPLTVTSAQKNPTAFYLCASSIGNSYEQYFGPGTRLTVT.

There are a few counts of this clonotype. The CDR3 loop is CASKEDTVSYNEQFF. CDR3 in DNA: TGCGCCAGCAAAGAGGACACTGTATCCTACAATGAGCAGTTCTTC. The chain has TRBV5-1 and TRBJ2-1; TRBD1 is a possible D gene (5 bases). Trimming stripped 6 bases from V and 1 base from J, with 14 bases between. This CDR3 has 15 residues. CDR1 is SGHRS, CDR2 YFSETQ, per germline.

The rearrangement uses TRBV11-2 and TRBJ2-1; 7 positions match TRBD2. The J segment lost 5 bases and the V segment lost 4 bases, leaving 11 bases of the junction unmatched. The CDR3 contains 16 residues. Germline V gene lookup returns CDR1 SGHAT and CDR2 FQNNGV. This CDR3 reads CASSSRTRGANNEQFF. CDR3 nucleotides: TGTGCCAGCAGCTCAAGGACTAGAGGGGCCAACAATGAGCAGTTCTTC.

Many counts were recorded for this clonotype. This chain uses TRBV5-1 with TRBJ1-1; D perhaps matches TRBD1 (5 bases). CDR1 and CDR2 from the germline V gene are SGHRS and YFSETQ. CDR3 size: 14 residues. V shed 4 bases and J shed 4 bases, with 14 bases lying between them. This chain's CDR3 is CASSLTRVGTEAFF. CDR3 sequence (DNA): TGCGCCAGCAGCCTTACCAGGGTCGGCACTGAAGCTTTCTTT.

There are a few counts of this clonotype. This chain links TRBV24-1 with TRBJ1-5; 7 positions agree with TRBD1. The ends lost 6 bases at V and 1 base at J; junction bases unmatched: 5. This CDR3 has 15 residues. Germline CDR1 KGHDR, CDR2 SFDVKD. The CDR3 sequence: CATSSTGQSNQPQHF. CDR3 DNA: TGTGCCACCAGTTCGACAGGGCAAAGCAATCAGCCCCAGCATTTT.

This clonotype was recorded at least ten times. The chain uses TRBV28 and TRBJ2-5; 7 bases agree with TRBD1. This CDR3 has 15 residues. The germline V gene encodes CDR1 MDHEN and CDR2 SYDVKM. V gave up 3 bases and J gave up 4 bases; unmatched junction bases: 8. In nucleotides, the CDR3 is TGTGCCAGCAGTTTTTCGACAGGGCAGCCAGAGACCCAGTACTTC. It specifies CASSFSTGQPETQYF.

This clonotype was recorded many times. The chain is built from TRBV29-1 and TRBJ1-1, with TRBD1 as a possible D gene (5 bases). V was pared by 4 bases and J by 0 bases, with 18 bases between. The CDR3 loop spans 16 amino acids. CDR1 and CDR2 (germline): SQVTM, ANQGSEA. CDR3 residues: CSVVGGAGGLNTEAFF. CDR3 DNA: TGCAGCGTTGTAGGTGGGGCGGGAGGCTTGAACACTGAAGCTTTCTTT.

The sample holds many counts of this clonotype. This chain joins TRBV27 and TRBJ1-1; D uncertain. Trimming left V 3 bases short and J 1 base short, with 6 bases between. The CDR3 is made up of 13 amino acids. Germline V gene sequence: CDR1 MNHEY, CDR2 SMNVEV (reference sequence). As DNA, the CDR3 is TGTGCCAGCAGTTTTTCCAGGAACACTGAAGCTTTCTTT. It specifies CASSFSRNTEAFF.

The rearrangement joins TRBV10-3 to TRBJ2-7; tentatively, D is TRBD1 (6 bases). Trimming took off 4 bases at V and 0 bases at J, with 7 bases between the two ends. The germline V gene has CDR1 ENHRY and CDR2 SYGVKD. The CDR3 runs to 13 residues. The CDR3 sequence is CAISGDTSYEQYF. The CDR3 DNA sequence: TGTGCCATCAGTGGGGACACCTCCTACGAGCAGTACTTC.

This clonotype has more than one count but fewer than ten. The rearrangement joins TRBV19 to TRBJ2-1, with D possibly called TRBD1 or TRBD2 (5 bases each). The CDR3 has 14 amino acids. In germline, CDR1 is LNHDA, CDR2 SQIVND (reference sequence). Trimming pared 7 bases from V and 8 bases from J, leaving 18 bases between. The CDR3 DNA reads TGTGCCAGTACCCCCCCTGAGGGGTTGGATGAGCAGTTCTTC. Its translation: CASTPPEGLDEQFF. Filled out from reference TRBV19 and TRBJ2-1, the complete variable domain reads DGGITQSPKYLFRKEGQNVTLSCEQNLNHDAMYWYRQDPGQGLRLIYYSQIVNDFQKGDIAEGYSVSREKKESFPLTVTSAQKNPTAFYLCASTPPEGLDEQFFGPGTRLTVL.

The V call is TRBV20-1, the J call TRBJ2-1; 7 bases are shared with TRBD2. CDR1 is DFQATT and CDR2 is SNEGSKA in the germline V gene (reference sequence). Germline trimming cut 0 bases from V and 8 bases from J; bases unmatched to any gene: 10. This CDR3 has 15 amino acids. For the CDR3, the DNA is TGCAGTGCTAGAGATCGCAGGACTAGTATTTATGAGCAGTTCTTC. Encoded protein: CSARDRRTSIYEQFF.

Many counts were recorded for this clonotype. The chain joins TRBV20-1 to TRBJ2-7; TRBD1 aligns across 11 bases. This CDR3 is built from 14 residues. Per germline, CDR1 DFQATT and CDR2 SNEGSKA (reference sequence). V lost 6 bases, J lost 6 bases, and 10 bases stayed unmatched. Here the CDR3 reads CSAWPGDRGIEQYF. DNA for the CDR3: TGCAGTGCCTGGCCCGGGGACAGGGGGATCGAGCAGTACTTC.

This clonotype was picked up one time. The V call is TRBV27, the J call TRBJ2-1; 12 bases are shared with TRBD2. This CDR3 is built from 19 residues. Germline V gene sequence: CDR1 MNHEY, CDR2 SMNVEV (reference sequence). Unmatched junction bases numbered 12, after V lost 6 bases and J lost 0 bases. CDR3 DNA: TGTGCCAGCAGCCAACTCCCTCGGACTAGCGGGGTCTCCTACAATGAGCAGTTCTTC. It specifies CASSQLPRTSGVSYNEQFF.